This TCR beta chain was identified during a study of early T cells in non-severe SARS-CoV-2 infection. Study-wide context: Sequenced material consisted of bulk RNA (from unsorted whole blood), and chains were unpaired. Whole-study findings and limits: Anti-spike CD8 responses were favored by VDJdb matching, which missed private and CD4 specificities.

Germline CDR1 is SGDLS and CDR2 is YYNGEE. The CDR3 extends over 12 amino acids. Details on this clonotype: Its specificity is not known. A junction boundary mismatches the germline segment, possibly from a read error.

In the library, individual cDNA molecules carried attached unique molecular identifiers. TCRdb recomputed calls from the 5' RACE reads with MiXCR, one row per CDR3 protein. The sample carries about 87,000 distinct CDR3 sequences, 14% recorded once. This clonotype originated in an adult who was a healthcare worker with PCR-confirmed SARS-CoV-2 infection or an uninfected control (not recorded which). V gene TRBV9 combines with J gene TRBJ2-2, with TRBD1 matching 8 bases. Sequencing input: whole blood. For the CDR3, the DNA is TGTGCCAGCAGCGTTAAGGACAGGGAGCCGTTTTTT. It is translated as CASSVKDREPFF.